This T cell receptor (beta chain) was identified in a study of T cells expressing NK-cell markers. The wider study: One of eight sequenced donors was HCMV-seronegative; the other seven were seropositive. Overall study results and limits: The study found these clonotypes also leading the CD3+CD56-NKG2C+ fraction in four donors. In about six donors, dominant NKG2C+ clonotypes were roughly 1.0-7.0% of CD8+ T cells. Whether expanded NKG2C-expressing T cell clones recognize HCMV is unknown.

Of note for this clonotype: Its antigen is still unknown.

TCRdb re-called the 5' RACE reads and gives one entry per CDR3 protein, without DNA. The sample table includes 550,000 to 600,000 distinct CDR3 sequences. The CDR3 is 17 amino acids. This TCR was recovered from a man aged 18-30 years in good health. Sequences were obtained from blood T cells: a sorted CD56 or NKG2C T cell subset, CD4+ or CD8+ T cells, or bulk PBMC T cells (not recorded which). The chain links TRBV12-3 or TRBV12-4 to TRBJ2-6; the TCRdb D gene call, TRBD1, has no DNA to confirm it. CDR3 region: CASTLWGESSGANVLTF.